The 26 T cell receptor beta chains given below trace back to one sample, sequenced in a study of blood T cell repertoires in COVID-19. TCRdb's table, derived via immunoSEQ multiplex PCR, lists solely in-frame clones and lacks some. The sample shows 90,000 to 120,000 clones, 84% of them seen only once. The sequenced material came from peripheral blood. Every receptor here comes from a human donor in a cohort sampled during active COVID-19.

The chain recombines TRBV25-1 with TRBJ2-5; 7 bases are a match to TRBD1. The CDR3 is 14 residues long. With V trimmed by 8 bases and J by 1 base, 7 bases remained unmatched. CDR1 and CDR2 from the germline V gene are MGHDK and SYGVNS. The CDR3 spells CASLVGQSQETQYF. DNA for the CDR3: TGTGCCAGCTTGGTGGGACAGAGCCAAGAGACCCAGTACTTC.

The CDR3 DNA is TGTGCCAGCAGCGCCCAGGGGGTGAACACCGGGGAGCTGTTTTTT. This translates into CASSAQGVNTGELFF. V usage is TRBV7-2 and J usage is TRBJ2-2; 7 bases align to TRBD1. This CDR3 contains 15 residues. V was clipped by 5 bases and J by 1 base; unmatched bases: 4. Germline V CDR1 and CDR2: SGHTA, FQGNSA. Based on the CDR3 plus reference TRBV7-2 and TRBJ2-2, the full variable domain is GAGVSQSPSNKVTEKGKDVELRCDPISGHTALYWYRQSLGQGLEFLIYFQGNSAPDKSGLPSDRFSAERTGGSVSTLTIQRTQQEDSAVYLCASSAQGVNTGELFFGEGSRLTVL.

This chain uses TRBV11-2 with TRBJ2-1, with a tentative D call TRBD2 (6 bases). The ends were cut back, 5 bases at V and 5 bases at J, with 13 bases in the middle. CDR1 is SGHAT and CDR2 is FQNNGV in the germline V gene. The CDR3 consists of 14 residues. The DNA of the CDR3 is TGTGCCAGCAGCAAGGACTACCAAGACAATGAGCAGTTCTTC. Protein sequence: CASSKDYQDNEQFF.

This chain links TRBV2 with TRBJ2-7, with D unresolved. The CDR3 is 17 residues long. Germline CDR1 and CDR2: SNHLY and FYNNEI. With 5 bases removed from V and 6 bases from J, the gap between germline ends came to 26 bases. This CDR3 is CASSYLPGVLEPSEQYV. The CDR3 DNA follows: TGTGCCAGCAGTTATCTCCCAGGTGTCCTTGAACCCTCCGAGCAGTACGTC.

This clone appeared a single time. V gene TRBV7-9 combines with J gene TRBJ2-1, with TRBD2 identical over 9 bases. The V gene's germline CDR1 is SEHNR and CDR2 FQNEAQ (reference sequence). Trimming took 5 bases from V and 10 from J; bases not matched to a gene: 12. The CDR3 is 15 amino acids. CDR3 DNA sequence: TGTGCCAGCAGCCCGCCCGCGGGAGGGCATCAGGAGCAGTTCTTC. Its protein is CASSPPAGGHQEQFF.

The DNA for the CDR3 is TGTGCCAGCAGCTTCGGGACATCTAACTATGGCTACACCTTC. Residues: CASSFGTSNYGYTF. This chain connects TRBV7-9 to TRBJ1-2; D may be TRBD1 (6 bases). Trimming removed 3 bases at V and 0 bases at J, with 8 bases between. The CDR3 is 14 amino acids. The V gene's germline CDR1 is SEHNR and CDR2 FQNEAQ (reference sequence).

The J gene is TRBJ1-1, the V gene TRBV9, with D uncertain. The V end was cut by 4 bases, the J end by 0 bases, with 10 bases between. The germline V gene encodes CDR1 SGDLS and CDR2 YYNGEE. This CDR3 spans 14 amino acids. CDR3 bases: TGTGCCAGCAGCATAGACTTTATGAACACTGAAGCTTTCTTT. Translated: CASSIDFMNTEAFF. The whole variable domain, filled in from reference TRBV9 and TRBJ1-1, reads DSGVTQTPKHLITATGQRVTLRCSPRSGDLSVYWYQQSLDQGLQFLIQYYNGEERAKGNILERFSAQQFPDLHSELNLSSLELGDSALYFCASSIDFMNTEAFFGQGTRLTVV.

The chain combines TRBV3-1 (or the pseudogene TRBV3-2) with TRBJ2-6; 10 bases line up with TRBD1. This CDR3 comprises 18 residues. Losses at the gene ends were 3 bases for V and 0 bases for J; bases not matched to a gene: 5. Germline V CDR1 and CDR2: LGHDT, YNNKEL (reference sequence). CDR3 nucleotides: TGTGCCAGCAGCCACGGGACAGGGGTGAGCTCTGGGGCCAACGTCCTGACTTTC. Protein sequence: CASSHGTGVSSGANVLTF.

This clone showed up just once. The V gene is TRBV30, the J gene TRBJ1-2, with 8 bases identical to TRBD1. V shed 5 bases, J shed 3 bases, and the junction held 23 bases outside the gene matches. The CDR3 extends over 19 amino acids. Germline V gene lookup returns CDR1 GTSNPN and CDR2 SVGIG (reference sequence). The CDR3: CAWSGLRRPQGAGYYGYTF. CDR3 in DNA: TGTGCCTGGTCTGGTCTGCGGAGGCCGCAGGGGGCCGGGTACTATGGCTACACCTTC.

The chain combines TRBV30 with TRBJ1-5; weak D call: TRBD1 (6 bases). The V end lost 3 bases, the J end lost 4 bases, and 10 bases lay between the germline ends. The germline CDR1 and CDR2 sequences are GTSNPN and SVGIG (reference sequence). This CDR3 region has 13 residues. The CDR3 DNA reads TGTGCCTGGAGCGAACAGGGAAATCAGCCCCAGCATTTT. Translating gives CAWSEQGNQPQHF.

The V and J genes are TRBV5-1 and TRBJ1-6; 8 nucleotides line up with TRBD1. Germline V CDR1 and CDR2: SGHRS, YFSETQ. This CDR3 spans 15 amino acids. With 0 bases clipped from V and 7 bases from J, the junction kept 3 bases outside the gene matches. The CDR3 DNA is TGCGCCAGCAGCTTGGCAGGGGGCTTAAATTCACCCCTCCACTTT. It yields the protein CASSLAGGLNSPLHF. Combining the CDR3 with reference TRBV5-1 and TRBJ1-6 gives the whole variable domain KAGVTQTPRYLIKTRGQQVTLSCSPISGHRSVSWYQQTPGQGLQFLFEYFSETQRNKGNFPGRFSGRQFSNSRSEMNVSTLELGDSALYLCASSLAGGLNSPLHFGNGTRLTVT.

The chain is built from TRBV6-2 or TRBV6-3 and TRBJ2-1; TRBD2 aligns across 13 bases. CDR3 length equals 17 residues. Germline CDR1 reads MNHEY; CDR2 reads SVGEGT. V lost 0 bases, J lost 4 bases, and 3 bases stayed unmatched. CDR3 sequence: CASSYSRLAGGYNEQFF. The CDR3 DNA sequence: TGTGCCAGCAGTTACTCAAGACTAGCGGGAGGTTACAATGAGCAGTTCTTC.

The V call is TRBV18, the J call TRBJ1-4; unclear D gene. The CDR3 sequence is 14 residues long. Germline CDR1 and CDR2: KGHSH and LQKENI. The ends were cut back, 3 bases at V and 8 bases at J, with 13 bases in the middle. In DNA form, the CDR3 reads TGTGCCAGCTCACCGGGGAGGGTCGGAGAAAAACTGTTTTTT. Translation: CASSPGRVGEKLFF.

This sequence joins TRBV19 and TRBJ2-3, with D maybe TRBD2 (5 bases). V shed 6 bases and J shed 1 base, with 8 bases lying between them. CDR1 is LNHDA and CDR2 is SQIVND in the germline V gene (reference sequence). This CDR3 spans 13 amino acids. The CDR3 DNA sequence: TGTGCCAGTAGGAGTAGCGGCACAGATACGCAGTATTTT. Protein sequence: CASRSSGTDTQYF.

This clone was counted a single time. This rearrangement joins TRBV19 to TRBJ2-3; TRBD2 aligns across 7 bases. The germline V gene has CDR1 LNHDA and CDR2 SQIVND (reference sequence). J lost 7 bases, V lost 6 bases, and 13 bases had no gene match. There are 15 residues in the CDR3. CDR3 nucleotides: TGTGCCAGTAGAATTGGGAGCTTCGGGACTAATACGCAGTATTTT. It is translated as CASRIGSFGTNTQYF.

This clone occurred a few times. The rearrangement links TRBV7-9 to TRBJ1-6; 7 bases map to TRBD1. After removal of 4 bases from V and 7 bases from J, the junction contained 10 bases not matched to a gene. The length of the CDR3 is 16 residues. CDR1 is SEHNR, CDR2 FQNEAQ, per germline (reference sequence). For the CDR3, the DNA is TGTGCCAGCAGCTCAGATCTGACAGGGAGAAATTCACCCCTCCACTTT. This encodes CASSSDLTGRNSPLHF.

The V call is TRBV19, the J call TRBJ1-4; D is unresolved. CDR1 is LNHDA and CDR2 is SQIVND in the germline V gene (reference sequence). With 7 bases removed from V and 8 bases from J, the gap between germline ends came to 8 bases. This CDR3 has 11 residues. The CDR3 sequence: CASTKREKLFF. DNA of the CDR3: TGTGCCAGTACCAAGCGGGAAAAACTGTTTTTT.

V is TRBV10-3 and J is TRBJ1-2; TRBD1 matches at 10 bases. Germline CDR1 reads ENHRY; CDR2 reads SYGVKD. The V gene end was trimmed by 5 bases and the J gene end by 8 bases; junction bases not matched to a gene: 11. This CDR3 has 15 residues. The CDR3 is CAISRDRGSGYGYTF. The DNA of the CDR3 is TGTGCCATCAGTCGGGACAGGGGCTCTGGGTACGGCTACACCTTC.

This sequence joins TRBV4-2 and TRBJ2-1; TRBD2 is a possible D gene (6 bases). CDR3 length equals 13 residues. V gave up 4 bases and J gave up 10 bases, with 14 bases separating them. The germline V gene encodes CDR1 LGHNA and CDR2 YNFKEQ. In DNA form, the CDR3 reads TGTGCCAGCAGCCTACTACTAGCCGAAGAGCAGTTCTTC. It yields the protein CASSLLLAEEQFF.

The count of this clone is one. This chain uses TRBV27 with TRBJ2-5; a possible D gene is TRBD1 (6 bases). Germline lookup yields CDR1 MNHEY and CDR2 SMNVEV (reference sequence). This CDR3 is built from 14 residues. V lost 4 bases to trimming and J lost 4 bases, with 13 bases between them. CDR3 bases: TGTGCCAGCAGTTCTCAGGGGCGGGTAGAGACCCAGTACTTC. This sequence encodes CASSSQGRVETQYF.

The V and J genes are TRBV5-1 and TRBJ2-1; TRBD2 might be the D (5 bases). This CDR3 spans 15 amino acids. Germline V CDR1 and CDR2: SGHRS, YFSETQ. V shed 4 bases and J shed 0 bases, with 11 bases lying between them. CDR3 sequence: CASSTTRSSYNEQFF. The DNA for the CDR3 is TGCGCCAGCAGCACCACTAGGAGCTCCTACAATGAGCAGTTCTTC.

The V call is TRBV30, the J call TRBJ2-3; a weak D match, TRBD2 (6 bases). Between the trimmed V and J ends, which lost 0 bases and 2 bases, there was a span of 18 bases. The CDR3 loop spans 17 amino acids. Germline V lookup: CDR1 GTSNPN, CDR2 SVGIG (reference sequence). In nucleotides, the CDR3 is TGTGCCTGGAGTGTAATCCCCGGGGGATCCTTCACAGATACGCAGTATTTT. Translated, it gives CAWSVIPGGSFTDTQYF.

This chain joins TRBV10-2 and TRBJ1-1; 9 positions agree with TRBD1. The CDR3 runs 17 residues. Germline values: CDR1 WSHSY, CDR2 SAAADI. After removal of 8 bases from V and 0 bases from J, the junction contained 13 bases not matched to a gene. CDR3 amino acids: CASPDYRGRVLNTEAFF. Here the CDR3 DNA reads TGCGCCAGCCCGGATTACAGGGGGCGTGTTTTGAACACTGAAGCTTTCTTT.

CDR3 residues: CASSLPLREEFF. The DNA of the CDR3 is TGTGCCAGCAGTTTACCCCTAAGGGAGGAGTTCTTC. This sequence joins TRBV28 and TRBJ2-1; the D gene is possibly TRBD2 (6 bases). Deletions cut 2 bases from V and 14 bases from J, with 13 bases between. The V gene's germline CDR1 is MDHEN and CDR2 SYDVKM. This CDR3 spans 12 amino acids.

This chain joins TRBV7-3 and TRBJ2-5, with D possibly matching TRBD1 (6 bases). The CDR3 loop spans 14 amino acids. The germline CDR1 and CDR2 sequences are SGHTA and FQGTGA. V was pared by 1 base and J by 5 bases, with 11 bases between. The CDR3 nucleotides are TGTGCCAGCAGCTTAAGGGGGCTGGGGGAGACCCAGTACTTC. Protein: CASSLRGLGETQYF.

The chain joins TRBV2 to TRBJ2-5, with D hard to call. The CDR3 contains 13 residues. V shed 6 bases and J shed 0 bases, with 8 bases lying between them. CDR1 and CDR2 (germline): SNHLY, FYNNEI. The CDR3 region is CASRLDYQETQYF. CDR3 nucleotides: TGTGCCAGCAGGCTCGACTACCAAGAGACCCAGTACTTC.